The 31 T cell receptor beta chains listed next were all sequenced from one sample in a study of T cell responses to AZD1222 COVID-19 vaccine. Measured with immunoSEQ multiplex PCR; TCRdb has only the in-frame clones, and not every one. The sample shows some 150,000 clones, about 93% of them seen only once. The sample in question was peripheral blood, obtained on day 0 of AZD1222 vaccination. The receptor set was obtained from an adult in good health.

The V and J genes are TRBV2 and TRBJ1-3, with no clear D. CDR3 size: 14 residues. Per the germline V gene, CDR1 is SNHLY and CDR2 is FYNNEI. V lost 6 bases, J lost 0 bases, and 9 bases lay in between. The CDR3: CASSRPSSGNTIYF. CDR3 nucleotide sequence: TGTGCCAGCAGCCGGCCCAGCTCTGGAAACACCATATATTTT.

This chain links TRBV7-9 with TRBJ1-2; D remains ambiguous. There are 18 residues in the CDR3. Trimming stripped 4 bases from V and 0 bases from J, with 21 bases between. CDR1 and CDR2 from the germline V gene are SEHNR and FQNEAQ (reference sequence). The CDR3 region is CASSSASRAGPPNYGYTF. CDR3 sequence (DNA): TGTGCCAGCAGCTCGGCTTCGCGGGCAGGACCCCCTAACTATGGCTACACCTTC.

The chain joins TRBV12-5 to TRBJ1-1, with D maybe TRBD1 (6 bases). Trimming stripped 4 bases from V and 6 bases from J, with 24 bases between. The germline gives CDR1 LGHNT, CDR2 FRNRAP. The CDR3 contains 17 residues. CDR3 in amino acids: CASGSPQLNSGGPEAFF. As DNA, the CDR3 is TGTGCTAGTGGTTCCCCTCAATTAAATTCGGGGGGGCCTGAAGCTTTCTTT.

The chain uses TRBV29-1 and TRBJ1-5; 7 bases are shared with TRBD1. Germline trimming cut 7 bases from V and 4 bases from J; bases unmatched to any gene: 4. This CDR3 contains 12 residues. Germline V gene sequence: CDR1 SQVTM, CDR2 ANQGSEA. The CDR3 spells CSEGAENQPQHF. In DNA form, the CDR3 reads TGCAGCGAGGGGGCGGAGAATCAGCCCCAGCATTTT.

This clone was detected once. In nucleotides, the CDR3 is TGCGCCAGCAGTGAGTCGGGGCAGGGGACGAGCACTGAAGCTTTCTTT. Protein product: CASSESGQGTSTEAFF. The chain is built from TRBV10-1 and TRBJ1-1, with D possibly matching TRBD1 (6 bases). Germline-derived CDR1 and CDR2 are WNHNN and SYGVQD (reference sequence). The CDR3 length is 16 residues. V was trimmed by 0 bases and J by 4 bases, leaving 15 bases between them.

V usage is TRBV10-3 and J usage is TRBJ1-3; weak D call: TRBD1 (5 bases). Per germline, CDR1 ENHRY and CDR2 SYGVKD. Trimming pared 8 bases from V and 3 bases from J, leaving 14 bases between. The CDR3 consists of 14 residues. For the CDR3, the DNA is TGTGCCATCGGGGGACGGGCGGTTGGAAACACCATATATTTT. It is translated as CAIGGRAVGNTIYF.

The CDR3 region has the DNA TGCGCCAGCAGAATCATACCGAGGGCGGGGAGGGCAGATACGCAGTATTTT. This sequence encodes CASRIIPRAGRADTQYF. V gene TRBV5-1 combines with J gene TRBJ2-3, with 7 bases matching TRBD2. The J segment lost 4 bases and the V segment lost 5 bases, leaving 16 bases of the junction unmatched. The germline V gene encodes CDR1 SGHRS and CDR2 YFSETQ. This CDR3 is 17 amino acids long. The full variable domain, with the rest looked up from reference TRBV5-1 and TRBJ2-3, is KAGVTQTPRYLIKTRGQQVTLSCSPISGHRSVSWYQQTPGQGLQFLFEYFSETQRNKGNFPGRFSGRQFSNSRSEMNVSTLELGDSALYLCASRIIPRAGRADTQYFGPGTRLTVL.

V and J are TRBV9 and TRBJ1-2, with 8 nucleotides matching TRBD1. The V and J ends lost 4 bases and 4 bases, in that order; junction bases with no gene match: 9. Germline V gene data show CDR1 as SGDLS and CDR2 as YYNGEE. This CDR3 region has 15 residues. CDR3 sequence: CASSPQGTGGYGYTF. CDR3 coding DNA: TGTGCCAGCAGCCCACAGGGGACAGGAGGCTATGGCTACACCTTC.

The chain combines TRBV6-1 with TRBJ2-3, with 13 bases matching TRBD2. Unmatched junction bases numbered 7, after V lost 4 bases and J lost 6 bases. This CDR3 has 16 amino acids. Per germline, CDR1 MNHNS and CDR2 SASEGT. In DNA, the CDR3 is TGTGCCAGCAGTGTTACTAGCGGGGGGGCGGTCGATACGCAGTATTTT. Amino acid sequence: CASSVTSGGAVDTQYF.

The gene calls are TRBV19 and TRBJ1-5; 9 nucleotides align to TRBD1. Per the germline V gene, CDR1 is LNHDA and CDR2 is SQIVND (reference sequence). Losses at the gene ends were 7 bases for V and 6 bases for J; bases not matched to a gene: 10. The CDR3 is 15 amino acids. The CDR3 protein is CASTPGQGYSQPQHF. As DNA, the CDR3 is TGTGCCAGTACTCCGGGACAGGGTTATAGTCAGCCCCAGCATTTT.

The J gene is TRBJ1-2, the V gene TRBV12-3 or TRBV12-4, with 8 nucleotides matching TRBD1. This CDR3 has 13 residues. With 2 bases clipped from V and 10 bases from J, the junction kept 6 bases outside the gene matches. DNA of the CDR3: TGTGCCAGCAGTTTACAGGGGGCGGTAGACTACACCTTC. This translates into CASSLQGAVDYTF.

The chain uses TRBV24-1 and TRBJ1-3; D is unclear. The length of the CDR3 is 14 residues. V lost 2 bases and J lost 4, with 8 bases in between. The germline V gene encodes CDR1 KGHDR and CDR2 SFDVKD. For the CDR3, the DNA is TGTGCCACCAGTGATTCCCGGGAGGGAAACACCATATATTTT. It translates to CATSDSREGNTIYF.

CDR3 coding DNA: TGTGCCAGCAGTTACTCAGGTCAGGGGGCCTCGTCACCCCTCCACTTT. Its protein product is CASSYSGQGASSPLHF. This chain connects TRBV6-5 to TRBJ1-6; 8 bases fit TRBD1. Per germline, CDR1 MNHEY and CDR2 SVGAGI. Germline trimming cut 0 bases from V and 10 bases from J; bases unmatched to any gene: 8. The CDR3 is 16 residues long.

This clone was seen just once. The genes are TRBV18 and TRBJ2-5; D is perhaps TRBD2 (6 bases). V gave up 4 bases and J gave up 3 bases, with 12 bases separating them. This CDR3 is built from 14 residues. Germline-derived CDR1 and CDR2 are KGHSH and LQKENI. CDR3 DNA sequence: TGTGCCAGCTCACGTGACGGGGGAGAAGAGACCCAGTACTTC. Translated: CASSRDGGEETQYF.

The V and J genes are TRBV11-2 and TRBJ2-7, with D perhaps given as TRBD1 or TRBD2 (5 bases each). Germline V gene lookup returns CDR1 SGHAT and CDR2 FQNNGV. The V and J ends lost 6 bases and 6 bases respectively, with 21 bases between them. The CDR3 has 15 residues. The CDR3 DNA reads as TGTGCCAGCAGGAATCCCGGGACGGTTGGCTCCGAGCAGTACTTC. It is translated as CASRNPGTVGSEQYF.

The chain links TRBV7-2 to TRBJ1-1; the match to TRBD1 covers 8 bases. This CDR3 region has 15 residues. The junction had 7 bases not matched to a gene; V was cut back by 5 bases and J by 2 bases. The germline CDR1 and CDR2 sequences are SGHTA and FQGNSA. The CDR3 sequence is CASSAQGAANTEAFF. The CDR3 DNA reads TGTGCCAGCAGCGCCCAGGGGGCCGCTAACACTGAAGCTTTCTTT.

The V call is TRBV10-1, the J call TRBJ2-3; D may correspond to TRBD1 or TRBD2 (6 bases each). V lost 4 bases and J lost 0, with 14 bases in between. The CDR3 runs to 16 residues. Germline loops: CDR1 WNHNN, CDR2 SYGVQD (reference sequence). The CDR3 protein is CASSAMGGLSTDTQYF. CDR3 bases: TGCGCCAGCAGTGCGATGGGGGGCCTCAGCACAGATACGCAGTATTTT.

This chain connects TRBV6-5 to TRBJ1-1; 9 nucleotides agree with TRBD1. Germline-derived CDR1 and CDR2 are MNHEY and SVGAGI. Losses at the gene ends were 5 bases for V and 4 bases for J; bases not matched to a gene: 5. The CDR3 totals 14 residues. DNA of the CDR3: TGTGCCAGCAGTAGGGACAGGGCGGCCACTGAAGCTTTCTTT. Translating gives CASSRDRAATEAFF.

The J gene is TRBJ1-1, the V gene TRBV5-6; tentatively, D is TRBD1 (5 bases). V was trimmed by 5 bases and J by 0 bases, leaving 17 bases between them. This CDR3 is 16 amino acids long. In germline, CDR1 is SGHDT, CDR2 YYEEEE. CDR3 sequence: CASREWGRPMNTEAFF. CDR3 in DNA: TGTGCCAGCAGGGAATGGGGGAGACCCATGAACACTGAAGCTTTCTTT.

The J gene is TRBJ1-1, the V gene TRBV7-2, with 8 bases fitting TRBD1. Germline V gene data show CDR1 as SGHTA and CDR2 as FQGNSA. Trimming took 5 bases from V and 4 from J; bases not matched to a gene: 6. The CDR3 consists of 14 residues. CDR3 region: CASSSNTGGTEAFF. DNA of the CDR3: TGTGCCAGCAGCAGCAACACAGGGGGCACTGAAGCTTTCTTT.

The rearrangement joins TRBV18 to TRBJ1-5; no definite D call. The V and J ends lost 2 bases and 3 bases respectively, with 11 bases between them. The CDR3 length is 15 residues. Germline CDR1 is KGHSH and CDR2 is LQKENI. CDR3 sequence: CASSPEQLPNQPQHF. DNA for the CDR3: TGTGCCAGCTCACCAGAACAGTTGCCCAATCAGCCCCAGCATTTT.

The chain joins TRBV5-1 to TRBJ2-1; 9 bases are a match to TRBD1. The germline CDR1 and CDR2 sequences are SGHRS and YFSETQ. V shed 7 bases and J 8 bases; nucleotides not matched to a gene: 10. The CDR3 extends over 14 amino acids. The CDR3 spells CASREQGARDEQFF. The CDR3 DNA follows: TGCGCCAGCCGCGAACAGGGGGCGCGAGATGAGCAGTTCTTC.

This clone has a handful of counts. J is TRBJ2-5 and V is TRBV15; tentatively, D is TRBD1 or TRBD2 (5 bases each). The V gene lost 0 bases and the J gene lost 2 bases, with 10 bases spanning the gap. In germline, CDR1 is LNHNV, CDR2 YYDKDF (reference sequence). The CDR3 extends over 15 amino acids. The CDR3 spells CATSRDGGLQETQYF. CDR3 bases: TGTGCCACCAGCAGAGATGGGGGTCTACAAGAGACCCAGTACTTC.

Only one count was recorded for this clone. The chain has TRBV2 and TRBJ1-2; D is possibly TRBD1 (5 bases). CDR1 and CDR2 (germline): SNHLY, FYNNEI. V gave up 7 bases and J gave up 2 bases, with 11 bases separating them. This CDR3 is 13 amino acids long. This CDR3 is CASKAGENYGYTF. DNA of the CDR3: TGTGCCAGCAAGGCGGGGGAAAACTATGGCTACACCTTC.

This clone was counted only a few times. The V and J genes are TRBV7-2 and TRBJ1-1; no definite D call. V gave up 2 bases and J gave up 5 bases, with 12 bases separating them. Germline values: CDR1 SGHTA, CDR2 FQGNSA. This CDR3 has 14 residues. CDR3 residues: CASSLLRGETEAFF. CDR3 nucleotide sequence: TGTGCCAGCAGCTTACTTCGGGGAGAAACTGAAGCTTTCTTT.

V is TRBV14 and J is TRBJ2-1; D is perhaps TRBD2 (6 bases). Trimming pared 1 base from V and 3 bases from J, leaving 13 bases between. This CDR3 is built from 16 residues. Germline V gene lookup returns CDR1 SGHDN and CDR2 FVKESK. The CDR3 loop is CASSQVGGTVYNEQFF. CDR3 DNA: TGTGCCAGCAGCCAAGTAGGTGGGACTGTCTACAATGAGCAGTTCTTC.

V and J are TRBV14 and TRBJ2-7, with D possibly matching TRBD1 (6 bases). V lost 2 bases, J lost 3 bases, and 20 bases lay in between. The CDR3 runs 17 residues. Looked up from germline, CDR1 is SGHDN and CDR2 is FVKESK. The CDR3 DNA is TGTGCCAGCAGCCAAAGGAGGCAGGGGCATTCTCTCTACGAGCAGTACTTC. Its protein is CASSQRRQGHSLYEQYF.

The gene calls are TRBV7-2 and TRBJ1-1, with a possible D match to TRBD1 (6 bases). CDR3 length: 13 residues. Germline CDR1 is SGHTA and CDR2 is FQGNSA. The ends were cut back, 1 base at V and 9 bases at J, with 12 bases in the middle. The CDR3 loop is CASSLERTDKAFF. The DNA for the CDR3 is TGTGCCAGCAGCTTAGAAAGGACAGATAAAGCTTTCTTT.

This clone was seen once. CDR3 sequence reads: CASSLIFGTGGRHGELFF. Written as DNA, the CDR3 is TGTGCCAGCAGCTTAATTTTTGGGACAGGGGGCAGGCACGGGGAGCTGTTTTTT. The gene calls are TRBV11-2 and TRBJ2-2, with 12 positions matching TRBD1. Trimming took 2 bases from V and 7 from J; bases not matched to a gene: 11. CDR1 is SGHAT, CDR2 FQNNGV, per germline. The CDR3 spans 18 residues.

CDR3 sequence: CASSPPGTGTLSNQPQHF. Here the CDR3 DNA reads TGTGCCAGCTCACCACCCGGGACAGGGACATTGAGCAATCAGCCCCAGCATTTT. The chain carries TRBV18 and TRBJ1-5; TRBD1 matches 9 bases. CDR3 length equals 18 residues. The germline gives CDR1 KGHSH, CDR2 LQKENI. V trimming: 0 bases; J trimming: 1 base; junction bases outside the gene matches: 7.

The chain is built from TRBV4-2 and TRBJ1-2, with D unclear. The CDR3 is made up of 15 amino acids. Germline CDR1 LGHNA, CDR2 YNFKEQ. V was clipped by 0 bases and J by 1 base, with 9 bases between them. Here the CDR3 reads CASSQERNSNYGYTF. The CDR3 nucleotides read TGTGCCAGCAGCCAAGAAAGGAACAGTAACTATGGCTACACCTTC.